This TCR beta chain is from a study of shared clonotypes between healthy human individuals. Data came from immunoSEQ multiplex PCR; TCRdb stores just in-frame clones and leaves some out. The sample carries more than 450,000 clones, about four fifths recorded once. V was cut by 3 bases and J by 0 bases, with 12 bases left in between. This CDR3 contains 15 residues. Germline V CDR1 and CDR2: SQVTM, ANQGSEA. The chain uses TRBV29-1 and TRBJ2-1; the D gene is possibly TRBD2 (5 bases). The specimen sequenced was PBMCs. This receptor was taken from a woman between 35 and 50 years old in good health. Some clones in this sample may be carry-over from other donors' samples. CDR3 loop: CSVDRGYRSYNEQFF. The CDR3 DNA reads TGCAGCGTTGATCGGGGTTACCGCTCCTACAATGAGCAGTTCTTC.